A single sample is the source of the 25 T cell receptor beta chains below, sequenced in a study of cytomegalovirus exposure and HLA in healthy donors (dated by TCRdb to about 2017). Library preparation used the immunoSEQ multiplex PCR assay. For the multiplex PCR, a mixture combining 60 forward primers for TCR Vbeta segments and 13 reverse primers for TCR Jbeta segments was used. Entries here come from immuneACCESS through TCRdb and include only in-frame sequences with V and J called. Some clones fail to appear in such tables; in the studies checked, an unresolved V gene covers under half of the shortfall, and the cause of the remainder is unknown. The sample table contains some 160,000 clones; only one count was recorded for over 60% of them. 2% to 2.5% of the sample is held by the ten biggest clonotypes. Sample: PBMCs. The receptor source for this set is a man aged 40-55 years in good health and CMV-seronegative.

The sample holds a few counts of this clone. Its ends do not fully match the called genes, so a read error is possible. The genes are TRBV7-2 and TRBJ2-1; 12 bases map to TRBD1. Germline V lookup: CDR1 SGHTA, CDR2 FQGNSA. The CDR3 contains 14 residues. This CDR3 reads CASSWDRGQSERFF. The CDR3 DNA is TGTGCCAGCAGCTGGGACAGGGGGCAGAGTGAGCGGTTCTTC.

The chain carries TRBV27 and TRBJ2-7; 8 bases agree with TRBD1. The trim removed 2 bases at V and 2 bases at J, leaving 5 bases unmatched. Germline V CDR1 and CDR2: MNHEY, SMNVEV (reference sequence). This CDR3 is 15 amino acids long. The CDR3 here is CASSLRGQETYEQYF. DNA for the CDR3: TGTGCCAGCAGTTTAAGGGGACAGGAGACCTACGAGCAGTACTTC.

The CDR3 sequence is CASSLSGGVHTGELFF. DNA of the CDR3: TGTGCCAGCAGTTTATCGGGGGGAGTGCACACCGGGGAGCTGTTTTTT. The chain employs TRBV28 and TRBJ2-2, with 7 bases identical to TRBD2. The CDR3 has 16 residues. V lost 1 base, J lost 3 bases, and 5 bases stayed unmatched. Germline-derived CDR1 and CDR2 are MDHEN and SYDVKM.

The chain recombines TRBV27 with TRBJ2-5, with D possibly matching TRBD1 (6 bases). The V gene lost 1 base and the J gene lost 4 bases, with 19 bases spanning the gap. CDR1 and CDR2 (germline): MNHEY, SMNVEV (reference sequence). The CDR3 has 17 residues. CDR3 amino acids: CASSLFGYRAVAETQYF. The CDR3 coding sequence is TGTGCCAGCAGTTTATTTGGCTACAGGGCCGTCGCAGAGACCCAGTACTTC.

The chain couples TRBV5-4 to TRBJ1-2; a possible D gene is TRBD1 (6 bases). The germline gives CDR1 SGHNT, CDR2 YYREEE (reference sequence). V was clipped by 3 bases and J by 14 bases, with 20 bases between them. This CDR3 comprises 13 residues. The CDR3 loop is CASSSYLTGGWTF. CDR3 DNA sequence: TGTGCCAGCAGCTCCTACCTGACAGGCGGGTGGACCTTC.

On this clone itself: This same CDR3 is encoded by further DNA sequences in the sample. The chain's CDR3 is CASSLTGNQPQHF. DNA for the CDR3: TGCGCCAGCAGCTTGACGGGTAATCAGCCCCAGCATTTT. This rearrangement joins TRBV5-1 to TRBJ1-5; D remains unclear. Germline assignment: CDR1 SGHRS and CDR2 YFSETQ. Deletions cut 1 base from V and 4 bases from J, with 6 bases between. This CDR3 spans 13 amino acids. Based on the CDR3 plus reference TRBV5-1 and TRBJ1-5, the full variable domain is KAGVTQTPRYLIKTRGQQVTLSCSPISGHRSVSWYQQTPGQGLQFLFEYFSETQRNKGNFPGRFSGRQFSNSRSEMNVSTLELGDSALYLCASSLTGNQPQHFGDGTRLSIL.

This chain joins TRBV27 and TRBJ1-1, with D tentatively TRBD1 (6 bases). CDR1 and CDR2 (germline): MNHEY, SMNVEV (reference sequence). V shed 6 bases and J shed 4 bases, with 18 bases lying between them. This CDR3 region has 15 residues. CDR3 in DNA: TGTGCCAGCAGCTCGAGGGGGGGCATTGGCACTGAAGCTTTCTTT. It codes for CASSSRGGIGTEAFF.

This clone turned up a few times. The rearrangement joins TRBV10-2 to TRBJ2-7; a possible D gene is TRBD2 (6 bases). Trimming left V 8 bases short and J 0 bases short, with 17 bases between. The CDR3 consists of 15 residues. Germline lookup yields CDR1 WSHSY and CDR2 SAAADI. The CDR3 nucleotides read TGCGCCAGCCTGCTGGTGGCGGGGTACTCCTACGAGCAGTACTTC. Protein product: CASLLVAGYSYEQYF.

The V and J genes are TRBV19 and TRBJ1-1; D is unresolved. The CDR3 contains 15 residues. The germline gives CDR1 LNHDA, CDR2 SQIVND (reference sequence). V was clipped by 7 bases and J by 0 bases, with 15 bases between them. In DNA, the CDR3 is TGTGCCAGTAACAGACACTCGAAGTTGAACACTGAAGCTTTCTTT. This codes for CASNRHSKLNTEAFF.

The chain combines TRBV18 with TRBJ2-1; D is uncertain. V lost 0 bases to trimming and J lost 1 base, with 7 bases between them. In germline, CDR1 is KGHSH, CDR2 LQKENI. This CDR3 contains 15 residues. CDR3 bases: TGTGCCAGCTCACCACCACACGGGTCCTACAATGAGCAGTTCTTC. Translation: CASSPPHGSYNEQFF.

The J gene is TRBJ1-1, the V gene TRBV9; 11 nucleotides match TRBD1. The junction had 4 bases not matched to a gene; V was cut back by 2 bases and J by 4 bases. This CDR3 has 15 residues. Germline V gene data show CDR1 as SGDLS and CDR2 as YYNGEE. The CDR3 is CASSVAGTGGTEAFF. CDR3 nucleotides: TGTGCCAGCAGCGTTGCCGGGACAGGGGGCACTGAAGCTTTCTTT.

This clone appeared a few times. The CDR3 region has the DNA TGTGCCAGCAGTTTTGGGGAGCGGGAGCTTACGGCTAATGAGCAGTTCTTC. Translation: CASSFGERELTANEQFF. This rearrangement joins TRBV28 to TRBJ2-1, with TRBD2 matching 8 bases. Germline V gene data show CDR1 as MDHEN and CDR2 as SYDVKM. V gave up 3 bases and J gave up 7 bases; unmatched junction bases: 14. The CDR3 contains 17 residues. Variable domain in full (rest from reference TRBV28 and TRBJ2-1): DVKVTQSSRYLVKRTGEKVFLECVQDMDHENMFWYRQDPGLGLRLIYFSYDVKMKEKGDIPEGYSVSREKKERFSLILESASTNQTSMYLCASSFGERELTANEQFFGPGTRLTVL.

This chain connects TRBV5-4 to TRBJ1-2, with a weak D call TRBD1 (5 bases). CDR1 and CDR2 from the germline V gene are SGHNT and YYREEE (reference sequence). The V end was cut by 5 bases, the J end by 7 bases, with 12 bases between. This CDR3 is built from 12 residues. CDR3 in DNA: TGTGCCAGCAGACGGGGGGTAAGTGGCTACACCTTC. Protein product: CASRRGVSGYTF.

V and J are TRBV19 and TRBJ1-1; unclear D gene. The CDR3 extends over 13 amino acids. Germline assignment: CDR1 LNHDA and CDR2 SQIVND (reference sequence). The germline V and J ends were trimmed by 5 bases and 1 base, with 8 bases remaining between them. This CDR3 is CASSYSKNTEAFF. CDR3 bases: TGTGCCAGTAGTTACTCCAAGAACACTGAAGCTTTCTTT.

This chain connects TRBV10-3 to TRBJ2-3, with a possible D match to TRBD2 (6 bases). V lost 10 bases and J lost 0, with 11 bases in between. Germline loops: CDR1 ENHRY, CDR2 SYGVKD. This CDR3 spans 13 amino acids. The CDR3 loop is CATRSGSTDTQYF. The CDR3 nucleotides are TGTGCCACCCGCAGCGGGAGCACAGATACGCAGTATTTT.

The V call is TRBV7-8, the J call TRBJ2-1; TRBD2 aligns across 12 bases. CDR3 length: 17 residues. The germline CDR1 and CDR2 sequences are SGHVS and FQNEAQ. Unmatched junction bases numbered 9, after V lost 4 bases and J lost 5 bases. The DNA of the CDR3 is TGTGCCAGCAGCTGGCATCTAGCGGGAGGGCATAACAATGAGCAGTTCTTC. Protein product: CASSWHLAGGHNNEQFF.

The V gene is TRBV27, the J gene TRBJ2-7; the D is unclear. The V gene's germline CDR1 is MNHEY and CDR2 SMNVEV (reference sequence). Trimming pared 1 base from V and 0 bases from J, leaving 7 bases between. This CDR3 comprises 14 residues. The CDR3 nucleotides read TGTGCCAGCAGTTTATTTCAGGCCTCCTACGAGCAGTACTTC. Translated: CASSLFQASYEQYF.

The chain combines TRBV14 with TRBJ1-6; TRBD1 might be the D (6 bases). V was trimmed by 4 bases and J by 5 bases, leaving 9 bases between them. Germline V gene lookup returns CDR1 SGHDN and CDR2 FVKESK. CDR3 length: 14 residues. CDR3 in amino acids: CASSRTVDNSPLHF. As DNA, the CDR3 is TGTGCCAGCAGCCGGACAGTGGATAATTCACCCCTCCACTTT. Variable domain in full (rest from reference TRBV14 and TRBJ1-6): EAGVTQFPSHSVIEKGQTVTLRCDPISGHDNLYWYRRVMGKEIKFLLHFVKESKQDESGMPNNRFLAERTGGTYSTLKVQPAELEDSGVYFCASSRTVDNSPLHFGNGTRLTVT.

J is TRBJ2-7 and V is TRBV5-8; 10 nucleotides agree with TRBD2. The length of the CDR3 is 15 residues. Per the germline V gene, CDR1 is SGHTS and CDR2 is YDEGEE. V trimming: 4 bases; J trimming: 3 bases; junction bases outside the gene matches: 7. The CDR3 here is CASSPRRTSGYEQYF. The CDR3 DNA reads TGTGCCAGCAGCCCCCGGCGGACTAGCGGCTACGAGCAGTACTTC. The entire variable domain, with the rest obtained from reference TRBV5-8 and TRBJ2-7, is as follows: EAGVTQSPTHLIKTRGQQATLRCSPISGHTSVYWYQQALGLGLQFLLWYDEGEERNRGNFPPRFSGRQFPNYSSELNVNALELEDSALYLCASSPRRTSGYEQYFGPGTRLTVT.

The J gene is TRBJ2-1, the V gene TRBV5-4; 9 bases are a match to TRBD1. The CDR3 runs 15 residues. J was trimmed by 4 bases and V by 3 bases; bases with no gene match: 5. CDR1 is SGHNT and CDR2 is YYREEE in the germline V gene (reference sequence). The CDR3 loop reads CASSSGQGDYNEQFF. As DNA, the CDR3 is TGTGCCAGCAGCTCGGGACAGGGAGATTACAATGAGCAGTTCTTC.

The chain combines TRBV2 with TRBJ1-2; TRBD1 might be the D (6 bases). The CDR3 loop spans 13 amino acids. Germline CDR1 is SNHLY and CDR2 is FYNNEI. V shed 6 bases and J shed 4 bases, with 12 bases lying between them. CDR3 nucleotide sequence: TGTGCCAGCAGGGTACAGGGATCCTATGGCTACACCTTC. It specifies CASRVQGSYGYTF. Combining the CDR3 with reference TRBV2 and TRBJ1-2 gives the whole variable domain EPEVTQTPSHQVTQMGQEVILRCVPISNHLYFYWYRQILGQKVEFLVSFYNNEISEKSEIFDDQFSVERPDGSNFTLKIRSTKLEDSAMYFCASRVQGSYGYTFGSGTRLTVV.

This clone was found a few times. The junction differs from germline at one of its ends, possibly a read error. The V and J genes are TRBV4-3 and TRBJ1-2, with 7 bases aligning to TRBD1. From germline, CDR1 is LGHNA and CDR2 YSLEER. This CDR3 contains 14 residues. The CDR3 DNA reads TGCGCCAGCAGCCAAGATAGGACAGGCTATGGCTACCCCTTC. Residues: CASSQDRTGYGYPF.

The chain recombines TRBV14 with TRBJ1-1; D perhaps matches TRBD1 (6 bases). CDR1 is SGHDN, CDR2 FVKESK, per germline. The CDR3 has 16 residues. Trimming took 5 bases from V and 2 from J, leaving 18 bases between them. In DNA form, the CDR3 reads TGTGCCAGCAGCAATCTACCTGGCAGGGGAAACACTGAAGCTTTCTTT. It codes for CASSNLPGRGNTEAFF.

In DNA, the CDR3 is TGTGCCAGCAGCTTAGCGCTAAGTTGGGGCGGGAGGGGAGAGACCCAGTACTTC. Translated, it gives CASSLALSWGGRGETQYF. The chain combines TRBV7-2 with TRBJ2-5; 9 positions agree with TRBD2. This CDR3 is built from 18 residues. The V and J ends lost 0 bases and 4 bases, in that order; junction bases with no gene match: 12. Germline lookup yields CDR1 SGHTA and CDR2 FQGNSA.

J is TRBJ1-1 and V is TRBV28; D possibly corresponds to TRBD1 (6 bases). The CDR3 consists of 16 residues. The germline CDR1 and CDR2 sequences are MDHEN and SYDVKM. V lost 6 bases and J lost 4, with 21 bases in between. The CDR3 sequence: CASSMMGTGFGTEAFF. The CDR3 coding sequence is TGTGCCAGCAGCATGATGGGTACAGGGTTCGGCACTGAAGCTTTCTTT.